A selection of T cell receptor beta chains follows, all from one sample in a study of tumor-infiltrating lymphocytes in primary liver carcinoma. One entry per CDR3 protein, called by TCRdb with MiXCR from the multiplex PCR reads. The sample carries 150,000 to 200,000 distinct CDR3 sequences, roughly 61% recorded once. Specimen: peripheral blood. These receptor sequences come from a woman aged 55-69 years with primary liver carcinoma and hepatitis B virus infection. The CDR3 runs from the conserved cysteine through the conserved F or W. The D gene is left open where the match is weak. Size tells how often a clone was seen (once, few, many) or the class of an expanded clone, and some rows leave it out.

J: TRBJ1-2; D: .; V: TRBV6-5; size: .; DNA: TGTGCCAGCAGCCCCATCCCCGCGGGGCTGATGGGCTACACCTTC; CDR3: CASSPIPAGLMGYTF
J: TRBJ2-7; D: .; V: TRBV12-3/TRBV12-4; size: .; DNA: TGTGCCAGCAGTTTACGTCTAGGAGGACAGTACTTC; CDR3: CASSLRLGGQYF
J: TRBJ2-7; D: .; V: TRBV20-1; size: .; DNA: TGCAGTGCTAGGTGGCTAACGCCAAGCTCCTACGAGCAGTACTTC; CDR3: CSARWLTPSSYEQYF
J: TRBJ1-1; D: TRBD1; V: TRBV6-5; size: .; DNA: TGTGCCAGCAGCGACAGGGGGAACACTGAAGCTCTCTTT; CDR3: CASSDRGNTEALF
J: TRBJ2-7; D: .; V: TRBV11-2; size: .; DNA: TGTGCCAGCAGCTTACGAAAAAACGAGCAGTACTTC; CDR3: CASSLRKNEQYF
J: TRBJ2-1; D: .; V: TRBV12-3/TRBV12-4; size: many; DNA: TGTGCCAGCAGTCGGACACTTAGCTCCTACAATGAGCAGTTCTTC; CDR3: CASSRTLSSYNEQFF
J: TRBJ2-7; D: .; V: TRBV11-2; size: .; DNA: TGTGCCAGCAACCTCAGGGGCCACACGCTCTCCGAGCAGTACTTC; CDR3: CASNLRGHTLSEQYF
J: TRBJ1-5; D: .; V: TRBV7-9; size: few; DNA: TGTGCCAGCAGCCCAAATTCGGCTCAGCCCCAGCATTTT; CDR3: CASSPNSAQPQHF
J: TRBJ2-1; D: TRBD2; V: TRBV29-1; size: .; DNA: TGCAGCGTTGATTTAAATAGCGGGACCGACAATGATCACTTCTTC; CDR3: CSVDLNSGTDNDHFF
J: TRBJ1-5; D: TRBD1; V: TRBV11-2; size: .; DNA: TGTGCCAGCAGCCAGGGGACAGGGGGGCTCGACAGCAATCAGTCCCAGCATTTT; CDR3: CASSQGTGGLDSNQSQHF
J: TRBJ2-5; D: TRBD1; V: TRBV7-9; size: few; DNA: TGTGCCAGCAGCCGGGACAGGGTAGGGGAGACCCAGTACTTC; CDR3: CASSRDRVGETQYF
J: TRBJ1-2; D: .; V: TRBV4-2; size: many; DNA: TGTGCCAGCAGCCAAGATCTTGCGAGTAACTATGGCTACACCTTC; CDR3: CASSQDLASNYGYTF
J: TRBJ2-1; D: TRBD2; V: TRBV13; size: .; DNA: TGTGCCAGCAGCCTCTGGGGACTAGCGGGAGGATTTGACAATGAGGAGTTCTTC; CDR3: CASSLWGLAGGFDNEEFF
J: TRBJ2-1; D: TRBD1; V: TRBV11-2; size: .; DNA: TGCGCCAGCAGCCCGCGCCTAGGACAGGACAATGAGCAGTTCTTC; CDR3: CASSPRLGQDNEQFF
J: TRBJ1-2; D: .; V: TRBV11-2; size: .; DNA: TGTGCCGGCAGCTTAGAAGTAAGCTATGGCCACACCTTC; CDR3: CAGSLEVSYGHTF
J: TRBJ2-7; D: .; V: TRBV30; size: .; DNA: TGTGCCTGGAGCCCTAGGGTGTTCGGGGGAGCCAAGCAGTACTTC; CDR3: CAWSPRVFGGAKQYF
J: TRBJ2-3; D: TRBD1; V: TRBV29-1; size: .; DNA: TGCAGCGTTGAACAGGGGGCAGGCGCAGATATGCAGTATTTT; CDR3: CSVEQGAGADMQYF
J: TRBJ1-5; D: .; V: TRBV4-1; size: once; DNA: TGCGCCAGCAGCCAAGCCCCGAGAGGGGAGGTACACCCCCAGCATTTT; CDR3: CASSQAPRGEVHPQHF
J: TRBJ2-1; D: TRBD2; V: TRBV5-5; size: .; DNA: TGTGCCAGCAGCCGGACTAGCGGGGCCGTCAATGAGCAGCTCTTC; CDR3: CASSRTSGAVNEQLF
J: TRBJ1-2; D: .; V: TRBV6-1; size: many; DNA: TGTGCCAGCAATCGACCATCCCCCTATGGCTACACCTTC; CDR3: CASNRPSPYGYTF
J: TRBJ2-6; D: .; V: TRBV5-1; size: .; DNA: TGCGCCAGCAGCTTGGCCCCCTCTAGGGAGGCCAACGTCCTGACTTTC; CDR3: CASSLAPSREANVLTF
J: TRBJ1-2; D: .; V: TRBV6-1; size: few; DNA: TGTGCCAGCCGTATTTGGGGACTAAGCTATGGCTACACCTTC; CDR3: CASRIWGLSYGYTF
J: TRBJ1-1; D: .; V: TRBV11-2; size: .; DNA: TGTGCCCGCAGCTTAGTCGTGACATGGGGCACTGAAGCTTTCTTT; CDR3: CARSLVVTWGTEAFF
J: TRBJ2-2; D: .; V: TRBV24-1; size: .; DNA: TGTGCCACCAGTTCTCCTAAGATCTCTACAGAGACCGGGGAGCTGTTTTTT; CDR3: CATSSPKISTETGELFF
J: TRBJ2-5; D: .; V: TRBV12-3/TRBV12-4; size: .; DNA: TGTGCCAGTAGTTTGGGCAGGGGTCACTACAATGAGCAGTGCTTC; CDR3: CASSLGRGHYNEQCF
J: TRBJ2-2; D: TRBD1; V: TRBV6-4; size: once; DNA: TGTGCCAGCAGTGACTCGAAGGACAGGGTCACCGGGGAGCTGTTTTTT; CDR3: CASSDSKDRVTGELFF
J: TRBJ1-3; D: TRBD1; V: TRBV11-2; size: many; DNA: TGTGCCAGCAGCGACCGGACAGGGGGAAACACCATATATTTT; CDR3: CASSDRTGGNTIYF
J: TRBJ2-6; D: .; V: TRBV11-2; size: .; DNA: TGTGCCAGCGGCTTAGTCCCGGGGGACTCTGAGGCCAACGTCCTGACTTTC; CDR3: CASGLVPGDSEANVLTF
J: TRBJ2-1; D: .; V: TRBV6-2/TRBV6-3; size: few; DNA: TGTGACAGCAGTTACCGCCCTGTAGGCTATAATGAGCAGTTCTTC; CDR3: CDSSYRPVGYNEQFF